This TCR beta chain was sequenced during a study of T cell responses to AZD1222 COVID-19 vaccine. Second-dose groups at about 4 or about 12 weeks were pooled. Study findings and constraints: White British donors predominated, females outnumbered males, and clonal diversity was possibly underestimated. Scientists sampled the repertoires only once the peak T cell response had passed.

The CDR3 covers 15 residues. The V gene lost 4 bases and the J gene lost 5 bases, with 15 bases spanning the gap. CDR1 and CDR2 (germline): MDHEN, SYDVKM. Method: immunoSEQ multiplex PCR; TCRdb's copy keeps in-frame clones and lacks some. The sample includes 150,000 to 160,000 clones, 85% to 95% of them seen just once. As concerns this clone: The antigen is not known.

The V call is TRBV28, the J call TRBJ2-1, with D possibly matching TRBD2 (5 bases). The sequence came from an adult who received the AZD1222 COVID-19 vaccine. Sequenced here: peripheral blood, sampled 28 days after the second AZD1222 dose. In DNA, the CDR3 is TGTGCCAGCAGTTCACCCGGACTGAGACACAATGAGCAGTTCTTC. Protein product: CASSSPGLRHNEQFF. The whole variable domain, remainder taken from reference TRBV28 and TRBJ2-1, is DVKVTQSSRYLVKRTGEKVFLECVQDMDHENMFWYRQDPGLGLRLIYFSYDVKMKEKGDIPEGYSVSREKKERFSLILESASTNQTSMYLCASSSPGLRHNEQFFGPGTRLTVL.